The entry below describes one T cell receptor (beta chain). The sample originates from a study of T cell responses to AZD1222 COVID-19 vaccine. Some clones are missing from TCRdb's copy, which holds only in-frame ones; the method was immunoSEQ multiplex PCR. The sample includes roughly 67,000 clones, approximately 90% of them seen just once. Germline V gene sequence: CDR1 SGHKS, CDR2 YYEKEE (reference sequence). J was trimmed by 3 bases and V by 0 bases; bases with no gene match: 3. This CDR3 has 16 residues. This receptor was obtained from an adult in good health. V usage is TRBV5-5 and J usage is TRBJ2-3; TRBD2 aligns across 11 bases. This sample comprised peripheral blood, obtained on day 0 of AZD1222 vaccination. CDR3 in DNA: TGTGCCAGCAGCTTGGTAGGGACTAGCGGAACAGATACGCAGTATTTT. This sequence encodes CASSLVGTSGTDTQYF.